The rows below give T cell receptor beta chains drawn from one sample of a study of T cells in Graves' hyperthyroidism and ophthalmopathy. TCRdb called the multiplex PCR reads again in MiXCR, with one record for every CDR3 protein. The sample contains 250,000 to 400,000 distinct CDR3 sequences, roughly 13% of which appear only once. The specimen was blood. Every receptor here comes from a woman aged 40 to 50 with Graves' ophthalmopathy. Each CDR3 is given with its conserved first and last residue. The D gene is left open where the match is weak. A row's size may be missing; if present it is once, few, many or a size class.

V: TRBV10-3; size: few; J: TRBJ2-7; D: -; DNA: TGTGCCATCAGCCCCCGGGACTCCGAATTCGATATTACCTACGAGCAGTACTTC; CDR3: CAISPRDSEFDITYEQYF
V: TRBV7-9; size: -; J: TRBJ1-4; D: -; DNA: TGTGCCAGCAGCCCCGGGACGGATAATGAAAAACTGTTTTTT; CDR3: CASSPGTDNEKLFF
V: TRBV20-1; size: many; J: TRBJ2-3; D: -; DNA: TGCAGTGCTCTACAGCTTAGCACAGATACGCAGTATTTT; CDR3: CSALQLSTDTQYF
V: TRBV6-1; size: many; J: TRBJ2-5; D: -; DNA: TGTGCCAGCAGTCGCAACAGGCCCGAGACCCAGTACTTC; CDR3: CASSRNRPETQYF
V: TRBV12-3/TRBV12-4; size: few; J: TRBJ1-1; D: -; DNA: TGTGCCAGCAGGCGGGACACTCCGAACACTGAAGCTTTCTTT; CDR3: CASRRDTPNTEAFF
V: TRBV7-9; size: many; J: TRBJ1-5; D: -; DNA: TGTGCCAGCAGCGAAGAGTGGTCTCAGCCCCAGCATTTT; CDR3: CASSEEWSQPQHF
V: TRBV2; size: few; J: TRBJ2-1; D: -; DNA: TGTGCCAGCAGTGGTATTTTGGGGGGGGCCGACAATGAGCAGTTCTTC; CDR3: CASSGILGGADNEQFF
V: TRBV7-9; size: many; J: TRBJ2-3; D: -; DNA: TGTGCCAGCAGCTTCCAACTAGCAACTTACACAGATACGCAGTATTTT; CDR3: CASSFQLATYTDTQYF
V: TRBV29-1; size: few; J: TRBJ1-5; D: TRBD1; DNA: TGCAGCATAGGGACAGGGGATCAGCCCCAGCATTTT; CDR3: CSIGTGDQPQHF
V: TRBV5-5; size: many; J: TRBJ1-3; D: -; DNA: TGTGCCAGCAGCCCTCGGATGGTTGGAAACACCATATATTTT; CDR3: CASSPRMVGNTIYF
V: TRBV11-2; size: -; J: TRBJ2-4; D: TRBD2; DNA: TGTGCCAGCAGCTTAGTAGCGGGGGTAAACATTCAGTACTTC; CDR3: CASSLVAGVNIQYF
V: TRBV24-1; size: -; J: TRBJ1-5; D: TRBD1; DNA: TGTACCACAAGGGACAGCGAGAATCAGCCCCAGCATTTT; CDR3: CTTRDSENQPQHF
V: TRBV5-1; size: -; J: TRBJ1-4; D: -; DNA: TGCGCCAGCAGCAAGTTATCGGAGGAAAAACTGTTTTTT; CDR3: CASSKLSEEKLFF
V: TRBV19; size: many; J: TRBJ2-2; D: -; DNA: TGTGCCAGTATGATTCAGGGCTTGACCGGGGAGCTGTTTTTT; CDR3: CASMIQGLTGELFF
V: TRBV6-1; size: -; J: TRBJ1-2; D: -; DNA: TGTGCCAGCAGGGACCCAGGCTATGGCTACACCTTC; CDR3: CASRDPGYGYTF